A selection of T cell receptor beta chains follows, all from one sample in a study of shared clonotypes between healthy human individuals. The table came from immunoSEQ multiplex PCR; TCRdb's copy has only in-frame clones and leaves some out. Of 2,500,000 or so clones in the sample, 92% were seen once. Sequences were obtained from naive CD4+ T cells from PBMCs. The receptors derive from a man in his late teens or twenties in good health. Some clones in this sample may be carry-over from other donors' samples. CDR3s include the opening cysteine and the closing phenylalanine or tryptophan. The order of the fields is D gene, clone size, J gene, V gene, CDR3 DNA, CDR3 protein. A D gene is named only where the DNA matches it firmly. Rows may omit the clone size; those that give it use once, few, many or a size class.

d_gene: TRBD1; abundance: -; j_gene: TRBJ2-1; v_gene: TRBV7-2; CDR3nt: TGTGCCAGCAGCTTAGGGGGGGGACAGGGGAACTATGAGCAGTTCTTC; CDR3aa: CASSLGGGQGNYEQFF
d_gene: -; abundance: -; j_gene: TRBJ1-3; v_gene: TRBV5-4; CDR3nt: TGTGCCAGCAGCTTTCGATGGGGAGGACAGTCTGGAAACACCATATATTTT; CDR3aa: CASSFRWGGQSGNTIYF
d_gene: TRBD2; abundance: -; j_gene: TRBJ2-1; v_gene: TRBV18; CDR3nt: TGTGCCAGCTCACCGACCCGGACTAGCGCCGGAGGTGAGCAGTTCTTC; CDR3aa: CASSPTRTSAGGEQFF
d_gene: TRBD1; abundance: -; j_gene: TRBJ1-2; v_gene: TRBV19; CDR3nt: TGTGCCAGTACCCTGCCTCGACAGGGGAAGAACTATGGCTACACCTTC; CDR3aa: CASTLPRQGKNYGYTF
d_gene: -; abundance: -; j_gene: TRBJ1-5; v_gene: TRBV25-1; CDR3nt: TGTGCCAGCAGTGCGGGAAGACAGCCCCAGCATTTT; CDR3aa: CASSAGRQPQHF
d_gene: TRBD2; abundance: -; j_gene: TRBJ2-2; v_gene: TRBV10-3; CDR3nt: TGTGCCACCTCACGGGCTAGCGGGAGGGCCGACACCGGGGAGCTGTTTTTT; CDR3aa: CATSRASGRADTGELFF
d_gene: -; abundance: -; j_gene: TRBJ1-2; v_gene: TRBV27; CDR3nt: TGTGCCAGCAGTTTTACGGGAAACTATGGCTACACCTTC; CDR3aa: CASSFTGNYGYTF
d_gene: TRBD1; abundance: -; j_gene: TRBJ1-1; v_gene: TRBV5-4; CDR3nt: TGTGCCAGCAGGGACAGGGGAAGGACTGAAGCTTTCTTT; CDR3aa: CASRDRGRTEAFF
d_gene: -; abundance: -; j_gene: TRBJ2-7; v_gene: TRBV20-1; CDR3nt: TGCAGTGCTAGCTCGGGCCACGAGCAGTACTTC; CDR3aa: CSASSGHEQYF
d_gene: TRBD2; abundance: once; j_gene: TRBJ2-1; v_gene: TRBV4-3; CDR3nt: TGCGCCAGCAGCCGGGATCCAGCGGGAGGGAACGGTGAGCAGTTCTTC; CDR3aa: CASSRDPAGGNGEQFF
d_gene: -; abundance: -; j_gene: TRBJ2-5; v_gene: TRBV28; CDR3nt: TGTGCCAGCAGAACTGAAGAGACCCAGTACTTC; CDR3aa: CASRTEETQYF
d_gene: TRBD2; abundance: -; j_gene: TRBJ2-7; v_gene: TRBV29-1; CDR3nt: TGCAGCACCCTTCTAGCGGGAGCCTACGAGCAGTACTTC; CDR3aa: CSTLLAGAYEQYF
d_gene: -; abundance: once; j_gene: TRBJ2-3; v_gene: TRBV4-3; CDR3nt: TGCGCCAGCAGCCAAGCATGGGCGCAGAGCACAGATACGCAGTATTTT; CDR3aa: CASSQAWAQSTDTQYF
d_gene: -; abundance: once; j_gene: TRBJ2-2; v_gene: TRBV7-3; CDR3nt: TGTGCCAGCAGCTTAGGCGGGACAACGAACACCGGGGAGCTGTTTTTT; CDR3aa: CASSLGGTTNTGELFF
d_gene: -; abundance: -; j_gene: TRBJ1-5; v_gene: TRBV19; CDR3nt: TGTGCCACTAGCAATCAGCCCCAGCATTTT; CDR3aa: CATSNQPQHF
d_gene: -; abundance: -; j_gene: TRBJ2-5; v_gene: TRBV18; CDR3nt: TGTGCCAGCTCACCCGGGTCCCAAGAGACCCAGTACTTC; CDR3aa: CASSPGSQETQYF
d_gene: -; abundance: -; j_gene: TRBJ2-1; v_gene: TRBV5-1; CDR3nt: TGCGCCAGCAGCTTTGTTCGAGGTGAGGATGAGCAGTTCTTC; CDR3aa: CASSFVRGEDEQFF
d_gene: TRBD2; abundance: -; j_gene: TRBJ2-7; v_gene: TRBV9; CDR3nt: TGTGCCAGCAATGCTGTGACTAGCGGCTCCTACGAGCAGTACTTC; CDR3aa: CASNAVTSGSYEQYF
d_gene: -; abundance: -; j_gene: TRBJ2-5; v_gene: TRBV7-9; CDR3nt: TGTGCCAGCAGCTCTGTTGGGGAGACCCAGTACTTC; CDR3aa: CASSSVGETQYF
d_gene: -; abundance: -; j_gene: TRBJ1-2; v_gene: TRBV15; CDR3nt: TGTGCCACCAGCAGATATGGGGATGACTATGGCTACACCTTC; CDR3aa: CATSRYGDDYGYTF
d_gene: -; abundance: -; j_gene: TRBJ1-2; v_gene: TRBV5-4; CDR3nt: TGTGCCAGCAGCTTGGTGGGCAGGGAAGTAGATGGCTACACCTTC; CDR3aa: CASSLVGREVDGYTF
d_gene: -; abundance: -; j_gene: TRBJ1-1; v_gene: TRBV30; CDR3nt: TGTGCCTGGAGTCGCCGGGGGGCAGGCCTGACGTGGGCTTTCTTT; CDR3aa: CAWSRRGAGLTWAFF
d_gene: TRBD1; abundance: -; j_gene: TRBJ2-1; v_gene: TRBV6-5; CDR3nt: TGTGCCAGCAGTTACGGTCTGGCAGGGGGATTTGAGCAGTTCTTC; CDR3aa: CASSYGLAGGFEQFF
d_gene: TRBD1; abundance: -; j_gene: TRBJ1-1; v_gene: TRBV19; CDR3nt: TGTGCCAGTAGTACGGACAGGGTGGGAGACACTGAAGCTTTCTTT; CDR3aa: CASSTDRVGDTEAFF
d_gene: TRBD2; abundance: -; j_gene: TRBJ2-1; v_gene: TRBV7-9; CDR3nt: TGTGCCAGCAGCTCCCAGCGGGAGGTCCACAATGAGCAGTTCTTC; CDR3aa: CASSSQREVHNEQFF
d_gene: -; abundance: -; j_gene: TRBJ2-1; v_gene: TRBV20-1; CDR3nt: TGCAGTGTGGATCGGGAGAATGAGCAGTTCTTC; CDR3aa: CSVDRENEQFF
d_gene: -; abundance: -; j_gene: TRBJ1-5; v_gene: TRBV7-2; CDR3nt: TGTGCCAGCAGCTTAGAAGATGCCCCTCATCATTTT; CDR3aa: CASSLEDAPHHF
d_gene: -; abundance: -; j_gene: TRBJ2-1; v_gene: TRBV5-6; CDR3nt: TGTGCCAGCAGCTACCGGGACGCGTCCTCATTCGGGGGGCAGTTCTTC; CDR3aa: CASSYRDASSFGGQFF
d_gene: -; abundance: -; j_gene: TRBJ1-6; v_gene: TRBV5-6; CDR3nt: TGTGCCAGCAGCTTGGTATCCTATAATTCACCCCTCCACTTT; CDR3aa: CASSLVSYNSPLHF
d_gene: -; abundance: -; j_gene: TRBJ1-3; v_gene: TRBV30; CDR3nt: TGTGCCTGGACCCCCCAGGAGATTTGGGGTGGAAACACCATATATTTT; CDR3aa: CAWTPQEIWGGNTIYF
d_gene: -; abundance: -; j_gene: TRBJ1-1; v_gene: TRBV9; CDR3nt: TGTGCCAGCAGCGTAGACGGGGGCACTGAAGCTTTCTTT; CDR3aa: CASSVDGGTEAFF
d_gene: -; abundance: -; j_gene: TRBJ1-5; v_gene: TRBV29-1; CDR3nt: TGCAGCGTCCGTCTGGGGGCGGGTCAGCCCCAGCATTTT; CDR3aa: CSVRLGAGQPQHF
d_gene: TRBD2; abundance: -; j_gene: TRBJ2-7; v_gene: TRBV7-2; CDR3nt: TGTGCCAGCAGCTTATTGAGTTCGCGGGAGGGCTGGGTCGAGCAGTACTTC; CDR3aa: CASSLLSSREGWVEQYF
d_gene: TRBD1; abundance: -; j_gene: TRBJ2-5; v_gene: TRBV7-8; CDR3nt: TGTGCCAGCAGCCCCGGGGACAGACAAGAGACCCAGTACTTC; CDR3aa: CASSPGDRQETQYF
d_gene: -; abundance: -; j_gene: TRBJ2-5; v_gene: TRBV5-1; CDR3nt: TGCGCCAGCAGCCGCAGCCCGACTAAGACAGCCCTGGAGACCCAGTACTTC; CDR3aa: CASSRSPTKTALETQYF
d_gene: TRBD1; abundance: once; j_gene: TRBJ1-1; v_gene: TRBV6-5; CDR3nt: TGTGCCAGCAGCTCGGACAGGGTGAACACTGAAGCTTTCTTT; CDR3aa: CASSSDRVNTEAFF
d_gene: -; abundance: -; j_gene: TRBJ1-4; v_gene: TRBV29-1; CDR3nt: TGCAGCGTTGAGGGGAGGACTCGGGGAGAACTGTTTTTT; CDR3aa: CSVEGRTRGELFF
d_gene: -; abundance: -; j_gene: TRBJ1-2; v_gene: TRBV4-1; CDR3nt: TGCGCCAGCAGCGATCAGCGGCCGAGAGCTTTTGGCTACACCTTC; CDR3aa: CASSDQRPRAFGYTF
d_gene: -; abundance: -; j_gene: TRBJ1-4; v_gene: TRBV5-1; CDR3nt: TGCGCCAGCAGCCTAGGGGGATCTAATGAAAAACTGTTTTTT; CDR3aa: CASSLGGSNEKLFF
d_gene: -; abundance: few; j_gene: TRBJ1-1; v_gene: TRBV25-1; CDR3nt: TGTGCCAGCAGTGAACAGGACACCGTAGCCGAAGCTTTCTTT; CDR3aa: CASSEQDTVAEAFF
d_gene: TRBD2; abundance: -; j_gene: TRBJ2-1; v_gene: TRBV7-3; CDR3nt: TGTGCCAGCAGCCCAAGGGGACTAGGAACAAACAATGAGCAGTTCTTC; CDR3aa: CASSPRGLGTNNEQFF
d_gene: -; abundance: -; j_gene: TRBJ1-1; v_gene: TRBV2; CDR3nt: TGTGCCAGCAGCCGGGACGGATCCAGCGCTGAAGCTTTCTTT; CDR3aa: CASSRDGSSAEAFF
d_gene: TRBD2; abundance: -; j_gene: TRBJ2-3; v_gene: TRBV6-6; CDR3nt: TGTGCCAGCAGAGCGACTAGCGGGAGTGGTACGCAGTATTTT; CDR3aa: CASRATSGSGTQYF
d_gene: -; abundance: -; j_gene: TRBJ1-1; v_gene: TRBV18; CDR3nt: TGTGCCAGCTCACCTGGGGCTGAAGCTTTCTTT; CDR3aa: CASSPGAEAFF
d_gene: -; abundance: -; j_gene: TRBJ2-5; v_gene: TRBV6-5; CDR3nt: TGTGCCAGCAGTTACCAGAGCCCAATCGAAGAGACCCAGTACTTC; CDR3aa: CASSYQSPIEETQYF
d_gene: -; abundance: -; j_gene: TRBJ2-6; v_gene: TRBV7-9; CDR3nt: TGTGCCAGCAGCTTACGTGGTTACTCTGGGGCCAACGTCCTGACTTTC; CDR3aa: CASSLRGYSGANVLTF
d_gene: -; abundance: -; j_gene: TRBJ2-2; v_gene: TRBV11-2; CDR3nt: TGTGCCAGCAGCTTAAGGTTTGGTAACACCGGGGAGCTGTTTTTT; CDR3aa: CASSLRFGNTGELFF
d_gene: -; abundance: once; j_gene: TRBJ1-2; v_gene: TRBV6-5; CDR3nt: TGTGCCAGCAGTTACGAGGGTGGCTACACCTTC; CDR3aa: CASSYEGGYTF
d_gene: TRBD1; abundance: -; j_gene: TRBJ1-1; v_gene: TRBV2; CDR3nt: TGTGCCACTCAGGGGGCAATGAACACTGAAGCTTTCTTT; CDR3aa: CATQGAMNTEAFF
d_gene: TRBD1; abundance: -; j_gene: TRBJ1-1; v_gene: TRBV4-2; CDR3nt: TGTGCCAGCAGCCAAGATTGGGACAGGGGTGCTTTCTTT; CDR3aa: CASSQDWDRGAFF
d_gene: -; abundance: -; j_gene: TRBJ2-7; v_gene: TRBV27; CDR3nt: TGTGCCAGCAGTACAGCCTACGAGCAGTACTTC; CDR3aa: CASSTAYEQYF
d_gene: -; abundance: once; j_gene: TRBJ2-1; v_gene: TRBV4-3; CDR3nt: TGCGCCAGCAGCCAAGAATACCTACGCAATGAGCAGTTCTTC; CDR3aa: CASSQEYLRNEQFF
d_gene: -; abundance: -; j_gene: TRBJ1-2; v_gene: TRBV29-1; CDR3nt: TGCAGCGTTGCGCAGGGCTATGGCTACACCTTC; CDR3aa: CSVAQGYGYTF